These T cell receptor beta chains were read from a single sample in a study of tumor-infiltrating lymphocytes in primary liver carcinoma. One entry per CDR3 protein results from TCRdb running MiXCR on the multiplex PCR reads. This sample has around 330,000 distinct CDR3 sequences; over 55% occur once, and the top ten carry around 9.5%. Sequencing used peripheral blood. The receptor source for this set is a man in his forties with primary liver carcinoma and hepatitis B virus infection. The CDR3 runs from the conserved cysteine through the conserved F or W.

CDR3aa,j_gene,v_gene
CASSYSRAGTQYF,TRBJ2-3,TRBV6-6
CVSSRVDGNIIYF,TRBJ1-3,TRBV4-1
CASNQDLGCSAYEQYF,TRBJ2-7,TRBV4-3
CASSPRTSGRDTDTQYF,TRBJ2-3,TRBV6-2/TRBV6-3
CASSHPGDIDTQYF,TRBJ2-3,TRBV14
CASSRGTSRAELYF,TRBJ2-7,TRBV5-1
CASSIRGHQPQHF,TRBJ1-5,TRBV19
CTSNQGAGELTDTQYF,TRBJ2-3,TRBV4-2
CVSSLVGVGPFGREQYF,TRBJ2-7,TRBV5-6
CTSSLGSSGSPETQYF,TRBJ2-5,TRBV11-2
CAWSVQQTETQYF,TRBJ2-5,TRBV30
CASSHALETQYF,TRBJ2-5,TRBV5-5
CATSGVTSWRVNTGELFF,TRBJ2-2,TRBV24-1
CASSFPRGGSTDTQYF,TRBJ2-3,TRBV28
CASTPYFSGGYNEQFF,TRBJ2-1,TRBV6-1
CASSQNGGFTDTQYF,TRBJ2-3,TRBV6-6